Shown below are 21 T cell receptor beta chains from a single sample sequenced in a study of blood T cell repertoires in COVID-19. The table came from immunoSEQ multiplex PCR; TCRdb's copy has only in-frame clones and leaves some out. The sample has 110,000 to 150,000 clones; roughly 86% are singletons. The sequenced material came from peripheral blood. The receptor set was obtained from a woman aged 55-75 years with acute or convalescent COVID-19.

The CDR3 here is CASSESRNNYGYTF. The CDR3 region has the DNA TGTGCCAGCAGTGAATCTAGGAATAACTATGGCTACACCTTC. This rearrangement joins TRBV6-1 to TRBJ1-2; no clear D. CDR1 and CDR2 from the germline V gene are MNHNS and SASEGT. V dropped 2 bases and J dropped 1 base, with 8 bases sitting between them. This CDR3 comprises 14 residues.

This clone was counted ten times or more. Additional DNA sequences in this sample encode the identical CDR3. CDR3 bases: TGTGCCAGCAGCTTAGACATGAACACTGAAGCTTTCTTT. It specifies CASSLDMNTEAFF. This sequence joins TRBV7-9 and TRBJ1-1; no clear D. Trimming took 1 base from V and 0 from J, leaving 3 bases between them. The CDR3 runs 13 residues. Germline lookup yields CDR1 SEHNR and CDR2 FQNEAQ (reference sequence).

The chain combines TRBV7-2 with TRBJ2-5, with 13 bases identical to TRBD2. The CDR3 is 15 amino acids. The V gene's germline CDR1 is SGHTA and CDR2 FQGNSA. V shed 4 bases, J shed 4 bases, and the junction held 3 bases outside the gene matches. CDR3 nucleotide sequence: TGTGCCAGCAGCTCTGGACTAGCGGGGGTAGAGACCCAGTACTTC. Translating it yields CASSSGLAGVETQYF.

V and J are TRBV19 and TRBJ2-7; TRBD1 aligns across 7 bases. CDR3 length: 16 amino acids. Trimming removed 5 bases from V and 2 bases from J; junction bases left unmatched: 12. CDR1 is LNHDA and CDR2 is SQIVND in the germline V gene (reference sequence). CDR3: CASSYGTAVTTYEQYF. The CDR3 bases are TGTGCCAGTAGTTACGGGACAGCGGTTACAACCTACGAGCAGTACTTC.

The chain combines TRBV6-5 with TRBJ2-7; 9 bases match TRBD1. V was pared by 6 bases and J by 3 bases, with 6 bases of the junction left unmatched. The CDR3 loop spans 14 amino acids. Germline loops: CDR1 MNHEY, CDR2 SVGAGI. The CDR3 region is CASRLGQGNYEQYF. In DNA, the CDR3 is TGTGCCAGCAGGCTTGGACAGGGGAACTACGAGCAGTACTTC.

This clone is a singleton in its sample. The V call is TRBV4-2, the J call TRBJ2-7; 8 bases agree with TRBD1. The V gene end was trimmed by 0 bases and the J gene end by 0 bases; junction bases not matched to a gene: 7. Germline-derived CDR1 and CDR2 are LGHNA and YNFKEQ. The CDR3 totals 17 residues. The CDR3 loop reads CASSQDPWTGSSYEQYF. DNA of the CDR3: TGTGCCAGCAGCCAAGACCCTTGGACAGGGAGCTCCTACGAGCAGTACTTC.

In regard to this clone: The same CDR3 arises from other DNA sequences in this sample as well. Here the CDR3 DNA reads TGTGCCAGCAGTTTCACGGGTCGCGAGCAGTACTTC. It specifies CASSFTGREQYF. The chain employs TRBV12-3 or TRBV12-4 and TRBJ2-7; D is unclear. V was shortened by 3 bases and J by 6 bases, with 9 bases between the two germline ends. This CDR3 has 12 amino acids.

V gene TRBV11-2 combines with J gene TRBJ2-7; TRBD2 matches at 8 bases. Germline V gene data show CDR1 as SGHAT and CDR2 as FQNNGV. After removal of 5 bases from V and 6 bases from J, the junction contained 12 bases not matched to a gene. The CDR3 is 15 residues long. The CDR3 sequence is CASSSLGRGGIEQYF. The DNA for the CDR3 is TGTGCCAGCAGCAGCTTAGGACGGGGGGGGATCGAGCAGTACTTC.

The rearrangement uses TRBV4-1 and TRBJ2-5; the match to TRBD2 covers 9 bases. V gave up 0 bases and J gave up 5 bases; unmatched junction bases: 7. Germline V gene lookup returns CDR1 MGHRA and CDR2 YSYEKL. CDR3 length: 16 amino acids. CDR3 in DNA: TGCGCCAGCAGCCAAGATCGTAGCGGGGGCCGGGAGACCCAGTACTTC. Translated: CASSQDRSGGRETQYF.

For the CDR3, the DNA is TGTGCCAGCAGGCCCCCCGGGGGGCGCACAGATACGCAGTATTTT. Translating it yields CASRPPGGRTDTQYF. This rearrangement joins TRBV27 to TRBJ2-3, with a weak D call TRBD2 (7 bases). Trimming cost V 6 bases and J 1 base, with 14 bases left between them. This CDR3 spans 15 amino acids. Germline CDR1 MNHEY, CDR2 SMNVEV (reference sequence).

This clone appeared once. V gene TRBV30 combines with J gene TRBJ1-1; D gene uncertain. CDR1 is GTSNPN and CDR2 is SVGIG in the germline V gene (reference sequence). The CDR3 sequence is 11 residues long. V was cut by 4 bases and J by 6 bases, with 9 bases left in between. The CDR3 DNA sequence: TGTGCCTGGATCTTGGGCCCTGAAGCTTTCTTT. This gives the protein CAWILGPEAFF.

The rearrangement uses TRBV2 and TRBJ1-1, with no clear D. CDR1 and CDR2 (germline): SNHLY, FYNNEI. Trimming took off 3 bases at V and 1 base at J, with 12 bases between the two ends. This CDR3 spans 15 amino acids. DNA for the CDR3: TGTGCCAGCAGTGAGCTCCCCCTCGGGAACACTGAAGCTTTCTTT. Protein sequence: CASSELPLGNTEAFF.

The V gene is TRBV24-1, the J gene TRBJ2-7; TRBD1 matches 9 bases. V gave up 1 base and J gave up 4 bases; unmatched junction bases: 10. This CDR3 contains 17 residues. CDR1 and CDR2 (germline): KGHDR, SFDVKD. The CDR3 loop is CATSDFGTGLRGYEQYF. The DNA for the CDR3 is TGTGCCACCAGTGATTTTGGGACAGGGCTTAGGGGGTACGAGCAGTACTTC.

V is TRBV2 and J is TRBJ1-1; weak D call: TRBD1 (6 bases). Germline V gives CDR1 SNHLY, CDR2 FYNNEI. CDR3 size: 14 residues. Trimming removed 10 bases from V and 5 bases from J, with 20 bases in between. CDR3 sequence (DNA): TGTGCCACCCTGGGCACAGGGTTGGTTACTGAAGCTTTCTTT. Its protein is CATLGTGLVTEAFF.

The rearrangement uses TRBV6-5 and TRBJ1-5, with 7 bases aligning to TRBD1. The CDR3 runs to 13 residues. The germline V gene has CDR1 MNHEY and CDR2 SVGAGI. With 8 bases clipped from V and 6 bases from J, the junction kept 7 bases outside the gene matches. CDR3 DNA: TGTGCCAGCCATAGACAGGGAGTTCAGCCCCAGCATTTT. Amino acids: CASHRQGVQPQHF.

The V call is TRBV6-6, the J call TRBJ2-1; TRBD2 agrees at 14 bases. Per germline, CDR1 MNHNY and CDR2 SVGAGI (reference sequence). This CDR3 has 20 residues. Losses at the gene ends were 5 bases for V and 0 bases for J; bases not matched to a gene: 12. Here the CDR3 reads CASSPLGLAGGPSSYNEQFF. CDR3 bases: TGTGCCAGCAGTCCCCTCGGACTAGCGGGGGGCCCTAGCTCCTACAATGAGCAGTTCTTC.

This clone was observed a few times. This chain joins TRBV15 and TRBJ1-1; weak D call: TRBD1 (5 bases). Trimming removed 1 base from V and 1 base from J, with 10 bases in between. The germline V gene encodes CDR1 LNHNV and CDR2 YYDKDF (reference sequence). There are 15 residues in the CDR3. For the CDR3, the DNA is TGTGCCACCAGCAGAGGACGGGGGTCGAACACTGAAGCTTTCTTT. Translation: CATSRGRGSNTEAFF.

The chain couples TRBV2 to TRBJ1-1; D is perhaps TRBD1 (6 bases). Trimming left V 2 bases short and J 5 bases short, with 12 bases between. The length of the CDR3 is 14 residues. The germline V gene encodes CDR1 SNHLY and CDR2 FYNNEI. For the CDR3, the DNA is TGTGCCAGCAGTGAAAATGGGGGCTGGACTGAAGCTTTCTTT. It specifies CASSENGGWTEAFF.

DNA for the CDR3: TGTGCCAGCAGTGAACAGGGGTCGACTAATGAAAAACTGTTTTTT. This gives the protein CASSEQGSTNEKLFF. This chain links TRBV6-4 with TRBJ1-4; 7 bases are a match to TRBD1. The V gene end was trimmed by 3 bases and the J gene end by 2 bases; junction bases not matched to a gene: 3. CDR1 is MRHNA, CDR2 SNTAGT, per germline. The CDR3 is 15 amino acids.

Written as DNA, the CDR3 is TGTGCCAGCCGAAACAGGGGGGCCCCCTACGAGCAGTACTTC. Amino acids: CASRNRGAPYEQYF. This sequence joins TRBV6-5 and TRBJ2-7; TRBD1 aligns across 8 bases. V gave up 8 bases and J gave up 2 bases; unmatched junction bases: 8. Germline V CDR1 and CDR2: MNHEY, SVGAGI. The CDR3 has 14 residues.

The J gene is TRBJ2-1, the V gene TRBV9; 8 bases are a match to TRBD2. Germline CDR1 is SGDLS and CDR2 is YYNGEE. The length of the CDR3 is 15 residues. V gave up 3 bases and J gave up 0 bases; unmatched junction bases: 2. The CDR3 DNA follows: TGTGCCAGCAGCGCCGGGGGGGCCTCCTACAATGAGCAGTTCTTC. Amino acid sequence: CASSAGGASYNEQFF.